This T cell receptor beta chain originates from a study of vaccination effects on CD4 cells after COVID-19. Overall study: After the second dose, samples were taken at median day 72. Two million PBMC per well were cultured with roughly 9 IU/ml IL-2 and around 9.4 ug/ml peptides. Study conclusions and caveats: At late timepoints after vaccination, vaccine- and infection-induced clones shrank markedly.

The CDR3 loop spans 14 amino acids. The ends were cut back, 5 bases at V and 2 bases at J, with 12 bases in the middle. CDR1 and CDR2 (germline): MNHEY, SMNVEV (reference sequence). This clone has a single count. Its specificity is not known. Clones were read by immunoSEQ multiplex PCR, and TCRdb kept only the in-frame ones, dropping some. In the table there are about 47,000 clones, less than 85% of which are singletons. Culture proceeded for 10 days, and CD4+ T cells were then isolated. Either the mRNA-1273 or the BNT162b2 vaccine was given to participants as two doses. This TCR was recovered from a human donor who received a COVID-19 vaccine. The source material was CD4+ T cells from PBMCs cultured without peptide, sampled after COVID-19 vaccination. The chain uses TRBV27 and TRBJ2-5; D is possibly TRBD1 or TRBD2 (5 bases each). The CDR3 is CASSRDGQQETQYF. The CDR3, as DNA: TGTGCCAGCAGTCGGGACGGACAACAAGAGACCCAGTACTTC.